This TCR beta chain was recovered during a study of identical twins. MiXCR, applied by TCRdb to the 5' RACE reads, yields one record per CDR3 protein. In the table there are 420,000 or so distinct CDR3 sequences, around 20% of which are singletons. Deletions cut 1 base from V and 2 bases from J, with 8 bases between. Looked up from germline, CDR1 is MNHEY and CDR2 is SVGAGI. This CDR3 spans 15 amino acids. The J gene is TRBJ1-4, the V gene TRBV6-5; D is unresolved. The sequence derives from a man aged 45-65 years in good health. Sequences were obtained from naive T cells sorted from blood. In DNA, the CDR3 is TGTGCCAGCAGTTACTTGGGCGCGACTAATGAAAAACTGTTTTTT. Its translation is CASSYLGATNEKLFF.